The 15 T cell receptor beta chains listed next were all sequenced from one sample in a study of cytomegalovirus exposure and HLA in healthy donors. PCR employed 60 Vbeta and 13 Jbeta primers. Assay used: immunoSEQ multiplex PCR; TCRdb lists only in-frame clones, some missing. The table has 150,000 to 200,000 clones, less than 90% seen once. Sequencing was done on a sample of PBMCs. The receptors here all came from a man aged 18 to 35 in good health and CMV-seronegative.

The CDR3 DNA sequence: TGTGCCAGCGGGAGCTCCTACAATGAGCAGTTCTTC. As protein: CASGSSYNEQFF. The chain carries TRBV9 and TRBJ2-1; D is possibly TRBD2 (5 bases). Germline values: CDR1 SGDLS, CDR2 YYNGEE. V lost 7 bases, J lost 0 bases, and 5 bases lay in between. CDR3 size: 12 residues. Together with reference TRBV9 and TRBJ2-1, the CDR3 gives the full variable domain: DSGVTQTPKHLITATGQRVTLRCSPRSGDLSVYWYQQSLDQGLQFLIQYYNGEERAKGNILERFSAQQFPDLHSELNLSSLELGDSALYFCASGSSYNEQFFGPGTRLTVL.

This clone was seen a single time. The V gene is TRBV5-1, the J gene TRBJ1-1; tentatively, D is TRBD1 (5 bases). CDR1 is SGHRS and CDR2 is YFSETQ in the germline V gene. CDR3 length: 14 residues. V lost 4 bases and J lost 0, with 10 bases in between. The CDR3 sequence is CASSETVMNTEAFF. Written as DNA, the CDR3 is TGCGCCAGCAGCGAGACAGTTATGAACACTGAAGCTTTCTTT.

The CDR3 spells CASSQGGAIGEQYF. The CDR3, as DNA: TGTGCCAGTAGTCAGGGGGGCGCAATAGGCGAGCAGTACTTC. The chain recombines TRBV19 with TRBJ2-5, with D tentatively TRBD1 (7 bases). The DNA end lines up better with TRBJ2-7; the J call may be wrong. The CDR3 length is 14 residues. Per germline, CDR1 LNHDA and CDR2 SQIVND (reference sequence).

V usage is TRBV4-3 and J usage is TRBJ2-6; D uncertain. The CDR3 contains 15 residues. V lost 4 bases and J 0 bases, leaving 7 bases between the germline ends. The germline gives CDR1 LGHNA, CDR2 YSLEER. CDR3 residues: CASSPERSGANVLTF. DNA of the CDR3: TGCGCCAGCAGCCCCGAGCGCTCTGGGGCCAACGTCCTGACTTTC.

This clone occurred once. The chain is built from TRBV28 and TRBJ2-1, with 8 bases matching TRBD1. The germline gives CDR1 MDHEN, CDR2 SYDVKM. The CDR3 spans 15 residues. V shed 4 bases, J shed 7 bases, and the junction held 9 bases outside the gene matches. The CDR3, as DNA: TGTGCCAGCAGTTCGCCAGGGGGCGTTAGGAATGAGCAGTTCTTC. Translated: CASSSPGGVRNEQFF.

This clone showed up just once. The chain has TRBV15 and TRBJ2-7, with 8 bases matching TRBD2. The CDR3 runs 11 residues. Germline V gives CDR1 LNHNV, CDR2 YYDKDF (reference sequence). CDR3 sequence (DNA): TGTGCTGCGGGGGGAATCTACGAGCAGTACTTC. As protein: CAAGGIYEQYF.

This rearrangement joins TRBV2 to TRBJ2-3; 8 nucleotides align to TRBD1. The V gene's germline CDR1 is SNHLY and CDR2 FYNNEI. The CDR3 is made up of 15 amino acids. V lost 2 bases to trimming and J lost 3 bases; unmatched junction nucleotides: 4. The CDR3 DNA is TGTGCCAGCAGTGAATGGACAGGGAGGACAGATACGCAGTATTTT. Translation gives CASSEWTGRTDTQYF.

V usage is TRBV4-3 and J usage is TRBJ2-5; the D is unclear. The CDR3 extends over 16 amino acids. Trimming took 0 bases from V and 0 from J, leaving 11 bases between them. Germline V gives CDR1 LGHNA, CDR2 YSLEER. Here the CDR3 reads CASSQERFLYQETQYF. The CDR3 DNA reads as TGCGCCAGCAGCCAAGAGAGGTTTTTGTACCAAGAGACCCAGTACTTC.

CDR3 region: CASNGPGQSTDTQYF. CDR3 DNA sequence: TGTGCCAGCAACGGGCCGGGACAGAGCACAGATACGCAGTATTTT. V gene TRBV9 combines with J gene TRBJ2-3; 7 bases fit TRBD1. The CDR3 consists of 15 residues. J gave up 0 bases and V 6 bases, and 7 bases lay outside the gene matches. Germline-derived CDR1 and CDR2 are SGDLS and YYNGEE.

V usage is TRBV5-1 and J usage is TRBJ1-5, with D tentatively TRBD1 (6 bases). With 0 bases removed from V and 6 bases from J, the gap between germline ends came to 10 bases. This CDR3 has 14 amino acids. The germline CDR1 and CDR2 sequences are SGHRS and YFSETQ. In DNA, the CDR3 is TGCGCCAGCAGCTTGGAAGGGGGGGGTCAGCCCCAGCATTTT. Amino acids: CASSLEGGGQPQHF.

V and J are TRBV10-3 and TRBJ2-2; D perhaps matches TRBD1 (6 bases). V dropped 5 bases and J dropped 4 bases, with 11 bases sitting between them. This CDR3 comprises 14 residues. Germline assignment: CDR1 ENHRY and CDR2 SYGVKD. The CDR3 DNA follows: TGTGCCATCAGTCGGGACACAAGCACCGGGGAGCTGTTTTTT. Protein product: CAISRDTSTGELFF.

The rearrangement joins TRBV4-1 to TRBJ1-1, with 11 bases fitting TRBD1. There are 17 residues in the CDR3. The V gene's germline CDR1 is MGHRA and CDR2 YSYEKL. V shed 1 base and J 7 bases; nucleotides not matched to a gene: 11. The CDR3: CASSQGRGQGEPNEAFF. CDR3 nucleotides: TGCGCCAGCAGCCAAGGTCGGGGACAGGGGGAGCCAAATGAAGCTTTCTTT.

This clone has just one count. V and J are TRBV7-4 and TRBJ2-4; tentatively, D is TRBD1 (6 bases). The V gene lost 3 bases and the J gene lost 0 bases, with 15 bases spanning the gap. The germline CDR1 and CDR2 sequences are SGHVT and SQSDAQ. The CDR3 is 17 amino acids. CDR3: CASSLWSGALAKNIQYF. The CDR3 coding sequence is TGTGCCAGCAGCTTGTGGTCAGGGGCCCTAGCCAAAAACATTCAGTACTTC.

The chain links TRBV12-5 to TRBJ2-1; 11 bases match TRBD2. This CDR3 is built from 17 residues. V was pared by 2 bases and J by 5 bases, with 8 bases of the junction left unmatched. Germline values: CDR1 LGHNT, CDR2 FRNRAP. The CDR3 loop reads CASGLPEGLAADNEQFF. In DNA, the CDR3 is TGTGCTAGTGGTTTGCCCGAGGGACTAGCGGCGGACAATGAGCAGTTCTTC.

The chain carries TRBV4-1 and TRBJ2-2; maybe TRBD2 (6 bases). The CDR3 extends over 18 amino acids. The V end was cut by 1 base, the J end by 3 bases, with 18 bases between. CDR1 and CDR2 from the germline V gene are MGHRA and YSYEKL. The CDR3 loop is CASSQGDLFKRDTGELFF. DNA for the CDR3: TGCGCCAGCAGCCAAGGGGACTTATTCAAACGGGACACCGGGGAGCTGTTTTTT.